The source of this TCR beta chain is a study of blood T cell repertoires in COVID-19 (TCRdb year 2020). At the level of the whole study: Samples from collaborators originated in the United States, Italy and Spain and spanned both the acute and convalescent phases of COVID-19. The material from the prospective study consisted of cDNA or gDNA derived from T cells, B-cell-depleted T cells, or PBMCs. A freely available public database, intended as a resource for researchers studying the immune response to SARS-CoV-2, is where the repertoires were released. Subjects who had been exposed to COVID-19, were actively infected with it, or had recovered from it provided the deeply sampled blood TCRbeta repertoires that made up the dataset. Nearly every sample came with metadata listing a de-identified subject ID, COVID-19 status, age in years and sex. Where available, HLA class I and class II types were obtained from metadata supplied by the sample provider rather than from assay-based typing. The samples were drawn from the first 160 participants of the ongoing ImmuneRACE study and from over a thousand subjects provided by 6 global collaborators. The investigation overall reported the following: How much clinical and demographic metadata was included differed by source and by participant, and the metadata was provided uncurated.

TCRbeta CDR3 regions were amplified from genomic DNA by means of the immunoSEQ Assay, a bias-controlled multiplex PCR. The paper's data handling went like this. The number of nucleated cells in each sample was estimated by amplification of reference gene primers within the assay. To quantify the absolute abundance of each unique TCRbeta CDR3 rearrangement, sequence reads were collapsed and filtered. For each sample, productive Simpson clonality was calculated by taking the square root of Simpson's diversity index across productive rearrangements. The source is immuneACCESS, and TCRdb retained only in-frame sequences with V and J called. Part of the clones is not carried over; for the studies checked, unresolved V genes explain less than half of this, and the remainder is unexplained. Clonal size and the V and J genes are those of that table, whereas D and trimming came from the DNA. Counted in this sample were roughly 250,000 clones; approximately 88% of them appeared once. The ten largest make up 1% to 1.5% of the sample.

Taken from the germline V gene, the CDR1 and CDR2 loops are SNHLY and FYNNEI. Reading from cysteine to phenylalanine, the CDR3 counts 14 amino acids. The read is trimmed to its CDR3 DNA, 42 bases read in frame from base 1. The germline V end is reduced by 6 bases and the J end by 8 bases; junction bases left unmatched: 10. Notes on this clone: This clone's antigen is unknown. Per-base quality was not reported, and no clone a single base away is much larger than it.

In the prospective study, participants were roughly 18 to 100 years old, resided in about two dozen geographic areas of the United States, and were enrolled through a virtual design. Cohort assignment in the prospective study relied on participant-reported clinical history from a screening survey and a study questionnaire. In the prospective study, mobile phlebotomists collected whole blood, serum and a nasopharyngeal or oropharyngeal swab from each participant. Participants in the prospective study had the option to provide additional blood draws and questionnaires over a roughly two-month period. Prospective study blood samples were shipped either frozen or at room temperature before DNA extraction.

The receptor chain draws on TRBV2 and TRBJ1-2, with 9 bases aligning to TRBD1. The sequencing input was PBMCs or T cells enriched from blood (not recorded which). The TCR originated in a woman between 35 and 50 years old with acute COVID-19. Read as DNA, the sequence is TGTGCCAGCAGCGCCGGGACAGGGATAGACGGCTACACCTTC. Translation gives CASSAGTGIDGYTF.